The following is a TCR beta chain sequence with its context. Its antigen is unknown. Points from the study as a whole: The TCR gene usage of tumor memory CD4+ T cells clustered together with blood and lymph node memory CD4+ cells and with lymph node naive CD4+ cells. Tumor-infiltrating Treg TCR alpha and beta sequences overlapped most with tumor naive CD4+ T cells, then blood naive.

After constant-region reverse-primer amplification, full-length variable regions underwent semi-nested PCR with Nested Universal Primer A. MiXCR, applied by TCRdb to the 5' RACE reads, yields one record per CDR3 protein. This table has about 6,200 distinct CDR3 sequences, approximately 60% appearing once. In germline, CDR1 is DFQATT, CDR2 SNEGSKA (reference sequence). This CDR3 is 14 amino acids long. This receptor was taken from a female donor with breast cancer. This chain joins TRBV20-1 and TRBJ2-5; D is perhaps TRBD1 or TRBD2 (5 bases each). Sequenced input: tumor-infiltrating memory CD4+ T cells sorted from the breast tumor. Described subset: memory CD4+ T cells, CD4+CD45RO+CD25-. CDR3 in amino acids: CSVVQGTGRETQYF. For the CDR3, the DNA is TGCAGCGTGGTTCAGGGTACGGGGCGAGAGACCCAGTACTTC.